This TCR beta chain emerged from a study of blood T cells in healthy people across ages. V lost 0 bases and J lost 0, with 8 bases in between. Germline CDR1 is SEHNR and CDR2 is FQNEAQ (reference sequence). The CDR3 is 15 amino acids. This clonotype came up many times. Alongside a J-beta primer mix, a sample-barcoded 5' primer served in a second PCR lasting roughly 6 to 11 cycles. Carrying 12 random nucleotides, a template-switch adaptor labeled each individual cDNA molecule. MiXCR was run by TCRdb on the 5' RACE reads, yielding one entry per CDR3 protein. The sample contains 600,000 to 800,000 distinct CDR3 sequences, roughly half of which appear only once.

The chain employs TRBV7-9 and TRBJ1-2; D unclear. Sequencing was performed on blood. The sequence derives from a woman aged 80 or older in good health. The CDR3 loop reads CASSLANQPNYGYTF. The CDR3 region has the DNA TGTGCCAGCAGCTTAGCGAACCAGCCTAACTATGGCTACACCTTC.